Presented here are 20 T cell receptor beta chains from one specimen sequenced in a study of T cells in Graves' hyperthyroidism and ophthalmopathy. Authors of the study amplified TCR beta CDR3 regions from RNA transcripts. The HTBI primer set was used in a first-round RT-PCR of the TCR CDR3. MiXCR, run by TCRdb on the multiplex PCR reads, gives a single entry per CDR3 protein. The sample lists about 290,000 distinct CDR3 sequences, roughly 13% occurring once. The specimen sequenced was blood. The receptors were gathered from a woman aged 40 to 50 with Graves' hyperthyroidism.

The table lists this clonotype with many counts. The chain is built from TRBV28 and TRBJ1-1, with D possibly matching TRBD1 (6 bases). The CDR3 consists of 14 residues. Trimming pared 3 bases from V and 3 bases from J, leaving 11 bases between. Germline values: CDR1 MDHEN, CDR2 SYDVKM. CDR3 protein: CASSFLGGDTEAFF. CDR3 DNA: TGTGCCAGCAGTTTTCTAGGGGGGGACACTGAAGCTTTCTTT.

This clonotype was detected only a few times. The chain recombines TRBV20-1 with TRBJ1-5; D unresolved. The V and J ends lost 1 base and 11 bases respectively, with 15 bases between them. This CDR3 has 13 amino acids. Germline V gene lookup returns CDR1 DFQATT and CDR2 SNEGSKA (reference sequence). The CDR3, as DNA: TGCAGTGCTAGAGGTCCGCGCACGGTTTCCCAGCATTTT. This gives the protein CSARGPRTVSQHF.

This clonotype has at least ten counts. CDR3 region: CASRDIRKGEQFF. CDR3 in DNA: TGTGCCAGCAGGGACATAAGGAAGGGTGAGCAGTTCTTC. The chain links TRBV7-2 to TRBJ2-1; D might be TRBD1 (5 bases). Germline V gene data show CDR1 as SGHTA and CDR2 as FQGNSA. The germline V and J ends were trimmed by 6 bases and 9 bases, with 15 bases remaining between them. This CDR3 spans 13 amino acids. The complete variable domain, with remaining parts taken from reference TRBV7-2 and TRBJ2-1, reads GAGVSQSPSNKVTEKGKDVELRCDPISGHTALYWYRQSLGQGLEFLIYFQGNSAPDKSGLPSDRFSAERTGGSVSTLTIQRTQQEDSAVYLCASRDIRKGEQFFGPGTRLTVL.

This clonotype has ten or more counts. The gene calls are TRBV7-8 and TRBJ2-7; 7 nucleotides match TRBD2. Per the germline V gene, CDR1 is SGHVS and CDR2 is FQNEAQ. Germline trimming cut 3 bases from V and 2 bases from J; bases unmatched to any gene: 10. The CDR3 is 16 amino acids. This CDR3 reads CASSLGGSGITYEQYF. CDR3 coding DNA: TGTGCCAGCAGCTTGGGGGGGAGCGGGATCACCTACGAGCAGTACTTC.

This chain joins TRBV11-2 and TRBJ1-2; 11 bases fit TRBD1. V gave up 4 bases and J gave up 0 bases; unmatched junction bases: 7. The CDR3 loop spans 17 amino acids. Germline V CDR1 and CDR2: SGHAT, FQNNGV. CDR3 residues: CASSSYRTGGTNYGYTF. The CDR3 coding sequence is TGTGCCAGCAGCTCTTATCGGACAGGGGGCACTAACTATGGCTACACCTTC.

The rearrangement joins TRBV7-2 to TRBJ2-7, with 9 bases fitting TRBD1. CDR3 size: 15 residues. In germline, CDR1 is SGHTA, CDR2 FQGNSA. J gave up 1 base and V 5 bases, and 6 bases lay outside the gene matches. The CDR3 coding sequence is TGTGCCAGCAGCCCTTGGACAGGGGTATCCTACGAGCAGTACTTC. It is translated as CASSPWTGVSYEQYF.

V gene TRBV29-1 combines with J gene TRBJ2-7; tentatively, D is TRBD1 (6 bases). V was cut by 1 base and J by 4 bases, with 11 bases left in between. In germline, CDR1 is SQVTM, CDR2 ANQGSEA. The CDR3 extends over 13 amino acids. The DNA for the CDR3 is TGCAGCGTTGAAGTTGGGGACATTTACGAGCAGTACTTC. Its translation is CSVEVGDIYEQYF.

In this sample, this clonotype turned up a few times. The DNA for the CDR3 is TGTGCCAGCAGCCAGACAGGGATCTTAAATGAGCAGTTCTTC. This gives the protein CASSQTGILNEQFF. The chain recombines TRBV7-9 with TRBJ2-1, with 7 bases that match TRBD1. This CDR3 spans 14 amino acids. The J segment lost 7 bases and the V segment lost 5 bases, leaving 8 bases of the junction unmatched. Per the germline V gene, CDR1 is SEHNR and CDR2 is FQNEAQ (reference sequence).

This clonotype was observed at least ten times. This chain joins TRBV18 and TRBJ1-2; unclear D gene. With 2 bases removed from V and 3 bases from J, the gap between germline ends came to 7 bases. Germline values: CDR1 KGHSH, CDR2 LQKENI. This CDR3 is built from 13 residues. CDR3 loop: CASSPGSDYGYTF. Here the CDR3 DNA reads TGTGCCAGCTCACCAGGGAGTGACTATGGCTACACCTTC.

This clonotype was observed at least ten times. The V and J genes are TRBV5-1 and TRBJ2-1, with D possibly being TRBD2 (6 bases). Trimming cost V 7 bases and J 2 bases, with 13 bases left between them. Germline CDR1 and CDR2: SGHRS and YFSETQ. This CDR3 spans 14 amino acids. The CDR3 loop reads CASAGIAAYNEQFF. The CDR3 DNA reads TGCGCCAGCGCTGGGATAGCGGCCTACAATGAGCAGTTCTTC.

The table lists this clonotype with a few counts. This chain links TRBV7-2 with TRBJ2-1; 8 nucleotides line up with TRBD2. The CDR3 contains 12 residues. V lost 4 bases and J lost 9; bases outside the gene matches: 2. CDR1 and CDR2 (germline): SGHTA, FQGNSA. CDR3 sequence: CASSYRGGEQFF. CDR3 in DNA: TGTGCCAGCAGCTACCGGGGGGGTGAGCAGTTCTTC. Full variable domain (rest looked up from reference TRBV7-2 and TRBJ2-1): GAGVSQSPSNKVTEKGKDVELRCDPISGHTALYWYRQSLGQGLEFLIYFQGNSAPDKSGLPSDRFSAERTGGSVSTLTIQRTQQEDSAVYLCASSYRGGEQFFGPGTRLTVL.

This clonotype was observed many times. The rearrangement links TRBV13 to TRBJ1-2; D may be TRBD1 (5 bases). Trimming left V 2 bases short and J 5 bases short, with 21 bases between. Germline CDR1 and CDR2: PRHDT and FYEKMQ (reference sequence). CDR3 length equals 17 residues. CDR3 sequence: CASSLSAGHGTSYGYTF. As DNA, the CDR3 is TGTGCCAGCAGCTTATCTGCTGGACACGGGACGAGTTATGGCTACACCTTC. The complete variable domain, with remaining parts taken from reference TRBV13 and TRBJ1-2, reads AAGVIQSPRHLIKEKRETATLKCYPIPRHDTVYWYQQGPGQDPQFLISFYEKMQSDKGSIPDRFSAQQFSDYHSELNMSSLELGDSALYFCASSLSAGHGTSYGYTFGSGTRLTVV.

This clonotype has ten or more counts. The V gene is TRBV2, the J gene TRBJ1-2; perhaps TRBD1 as D (5 bases). Germline values: CDR1 SNHLY, CDR2 FYNNEI. The CDR3 loop spans 14 amino acids. The germline V and J ends were trimmed by 0 bases and 5 bases, with 10 bases remaining between them. The DNA for the CDR3 is TGTGCCAGCAGTGAAGCGAACAGGAAATATGGCTACACCTTC. This sequence encodes CASSEANRKYGYTF.

The sample holds one count of this clonotype. This rearrangement joins TRBV12-3 or TRBV12-4 to TRBJ2-1; TRBD2 aligns across 12 bases. The CDR3 is 16 amino acids. V was pared by 6 bases and J by 7 bases, with 10 bases of the junction left unmatched. CDR3 region: CASSSTSGRIRNEQFF. The CDR3 bases are TGTGCCAGCAGCTCGACTAGCGGGAGAATTAGGAATGAGCAGTTCTTC.

The chain uses TRBV20-1 and TRBJ1-1; 9 nucleotides match TRBD1. The V and J ends lost 6 bases and 3 bases, in that order; junction bases with no gene match: 2. The CDR3 is 12 amino acids. The V gene's germline CDR1 is DFQATT and CDR2 SNEGSKA (reference sequence). The CDR3 bases are TGCAGTGCCCGGACAGGGGACACTGAAGCTTTCTTT. The encoded protein is CSARTGDTEAFF.

Many counts were recorded for this clonotype. This sequence joins TRBV3-1 and TRBJ1-3; D remains unclear. Germline V gives CDR1 LGHDT, CDR2 YNNKEL (reference sequence). Trimming left V 3 bases short and J 8 bases short, with 8 bases between. CDR3 length: 12 amino acids. The CDR3 loop is CASSHRADTIYF. Here the CDR3 DNA reads TGTGCCAGCAGCCATCGGGCGGACACCATATATTTT.

This clonotype was observed at least ten times. The chain links TRBV27 to TRBJ2-2, with D unresolved. Trimming removed 1 base from V and 3 bases from J, with 21 bases in between. CDR1 is MNHEY and CDR2 is SMNVEV in the germline V gene (reference sequence). The CDR3 length is 19 residues. This CDR3 is CASSLLSAHHDPYTGELFF. As DNA, the CDR3 is TGTGCCAGCAGTTTATTATCGGCCCATCACGATCCCTACACCGGGGAGCTGTTTTTT.

The chain uses TRBV11-2 and TRBJ2-1; D may be TRBD2 (5 bases). Deletions cut 1 base from V and 10 bases from J, with 8 bases between. CDR1 is SGHAT, CDR2 FQNNGV, per germline. The CDR3 contains 12 residues. For the CDR3, the DNA is TGTGCCAGCAGCTTAGCGGGCGGGGAGCAGTTCTTC. Its translation: CASSLAGGEQFF.

This clonotype was seen ten or more times. This chain links TRBV28 with TRBJ2-3; TRBD2 might be the D (6 bases). CDR1 is MDHEN and CDR2 is SYDVKM in the germline V gene. The CDR3 runs 18 residues. The V end lost 8 bases, the J end lost 2 bases, and 26 bases lay between the germline ends. The CDR3 region is CASSTLVASGGFTDTQYF. Written as DNA, the CDR3 is TGTGCCAGCTCTACCCTAGTAGCGTCCGGAGGGTTCACAGATACGCAGTATTTT.

CDR3 in amino acids: CASRGGTVNSPLHF. The CDR3 nucleotides read TGTGCCAGCAGAGGGGGGACGGTAAATTCACCCCTCCACTTT. The genes are TRBV2 and TRBJ1-6; the D gene is possibly TRBD1 (6 bases). The CDR3 covers 14 residues. The germline V gene has CDR1 SNHLY and CDR2 FYNNEI. V was pared by 6 bases and J by 7 bases, with 13 bases between.